This T cell receptor beta chain was identified in a study of shared clonotypes between healthy human individuals. Germline assignment: CDR1 SGHDT and CDR2 YYEEEE. This CDR3 has 17 amino acids. Between the trimmed V and J ends, which lost 4 bases and 0 bases, there was a span of 17 bases. TCRdb's copy holds only in-frame clones and misses some; the assay was immunoSEQ multiplex PCR. The sample includes a few hundred thousand clones, 50% to 75% seen only once; the top ten take roughly 11%. The sample comprised memory CD4+ T cells sorted from blood. As to subset: CD45RA-negative fraction. The TCR comes from a man younger than 45 in good health. V is TRBV5-6 and J is TRBJ1-3; a possible D gene is TRBD1 (6 bases). In DNA form, the CDR3 reads TGTGCCAGCAGCACTTACAGGGAAAAAGGCTCTGGAAACACCATATATTTT. Its translation: CASSTYREKGSGNTIYF.